This T cell receptor beta chain was identified during a study (dated by TCRdb to 2015 to 2016). The method was RT-PCR. TCRdb names Illumina MiSeq as the instrument used. TCRdb took the public reads, trimmed them with fastp at Q25, ran MiXCR for clone calling and kept in-frame beta chains. Each record represents a unique CDR3 protein, reported with the most common genes and DNA among its rows. The sample yields more than 600,000 distinct CDR3 sequences; 13% to 15% were counted once. 3% to 4.5% of the sample belongs to the ten largest clones. Points on this clonotype: The antigen this receptor binds is unknown. No base qualities exist here, and no much larger clone lies one base off it.

The CDR3 starts with the cysteine, ends with the phenylalanine, and has 13 residues. The entry retains the CDR3 DNA only, 39 bases that are in frame from base 1. V loses 11 bases of germline sequence and J loses 0 bases, and the interval between the two ends is 13 bases. Per the germline V gene, ENHRY is the CDR1 and SYGVKD is the CDR2. Source material: memory CD4+ T cells from blood. The chain is encoded by TRBV10-3 joined to TRBJ1-1, and possibly TRBD1, on 5 matching bases. This receptor was identified in a female donor in good health, serving as a healthy control. The sequence in DNA is TGTGCCGTCGCAGGGACCGTGAACACTGAAGCTTTCTTT. Its coded protein is CAVAGTVNTEAFF.